Following are 8 T cell receptor beta chains from one sample sequenced in a study of cytomegalovirus exposure and HLA in healthy donors. The PCR made use of 60 Vbeta and 13 Jbeta primers. Libraries were prepared by immunoSEQ multiplex PCR; TCRdb keeps only in-frame clonotypes and omits some of them. The table has 150,000 to 200,000 clones, around 79% seen once. Sequenced input: PBMCs. These receptors came from a man over 45 in good health and CMV-seropositive.

The J gene is TRBJ1-5, the V gene TRBV28; D gene uncertain. CDR1 and CDR2 (germline): MDHEN, SYDVKM. The CDR3 consists of 14 residues. Trimming pared 10 bases from V and 5 bases from J, leaving 18 bases between. The CDR3 protein is CAINSPGPDQPQHF. DNA of the CDR3: TGTGCCATTAACAGTCCTGGTCCTGATCAGCCCCAGCATTTT.

The V gene is TRBV7-9, the J gene TRBJ2-5; 8 bases fit TRBD1. The J segment lost 1 base and the V segment lost 5 bases, leaving 3 bases of the junction unmatched. Germline CDR1 and CDR2: SEHNR and FQNEAQ (reference sequence). The CDR3 spans 14 residues. The CDR3 protein is CASSTGGSQETQYF. CDR3 sequence (DNA): TGTGCCAGCAGCACAGGGGGGTCCCAAGAGACCCAGTACTTC.

The V gene is TRBV5-5, the J gene TRBJ1-2; D might be TRBD1 (5 bases). V was trimmed by 3 bases and J by 4 bases, leaving 16 bases between them. CDR3 size: 15 residues. Germline V gene sequence: CDR1 SGHKS, CDR2 YYEKEE (reference sequence). In DNA, the CDR3 is TGTGCCAGCAGCTCAGACAGAATACCTCTCTATGGCTACACCTTC. This sequence encodes CASSSDRIPLYGYTF.

This chain uses TRBV6-5 with TRBJ2-5; the match to TRBD1 covers 8 bases. In germline, CDR1 is MNHEY, CDR2 SVGAGI. The V gene end was trimmed by 4 bases and the J gene end by 5 bases; junction bases not matched to a gene: 6. The CDR3 sequence is 14 residues long. The chain's CDR3 is CASSSQGAQETQYF. CDR3 DNA sequence: TGTGCCAGCAGTTCCCAGGGGGCGCAGGAGACCCAGTACTTC.

V is TRBV5-1 and J is TRBJ2-7; 10 bases line up with TRBD1. Per the germline V gene, CDR1 is SGHRS and CDR2 is YFSETQ. The CDR3 is 14 residues long. V shed 5 bases and J 2 bases; nucleotides not matched to a gene: 4. CDR3 in amino acids: CASRPGTGAYEQYF. The DNA for the CDR3 is TGCGCCAGCAGGCCTGGGACAGGGGCCTACGAGCAGTACTTC.

V and J are TRBV27 and TRBJ2-1, with 7 positions matching TRBD2. The CDR3 extends over 16 amino acids. Germline CDR1 is MNHEY and CDR2 is SMNVEV (reference sequence). The V gene end was trimmed by 6 bases and the J gene end by 2 bases; junction bases not matched to a gene: 10. CDR3 nucleotide sequence: TGTGCCAGCAGCTACACCTCAGCGGGAACCTACAATGAGCAGTTCTTC. Encoded protein: CASSYTSAGTYNEQFF.

The V call is TRBV11-2, the J call TRBJ2-7, with TRBD2 identical over 9 bases. V gave up 5 bases and J gave up 4 bases; unmatched junction bases: 12. Germline V gene lookup returns CDR1 SGHAT and CDR2 FQNNGV. The CDR3 is 16 residues long. CDR3 residues: CASSPSGTPGMYEQYV. The CDR3 DNA is TGTGCCAGCAGCCCTAGCGGGACTCCGGGTATGTACGAGCAGTACGTC.

The rearrangement joins TRBV5-1 to TRBJ2-7, with 12 bases that match TRBD1. Germline CDR1 and CDR2: SGHRS and YFSETQ. V gave up 4 bases and J gave up 2 bases; unmatched junction bases: 13. This CDR3 has 18 residues. CDR3 sequence: CASSRRDRGQLYPYEQYF. CDR3 nucleotide sequence: TGCGCCAGCAGCCGCCGGGACAGGGGGCAGTTGTATCCCTACGAGCAGTACTTC.